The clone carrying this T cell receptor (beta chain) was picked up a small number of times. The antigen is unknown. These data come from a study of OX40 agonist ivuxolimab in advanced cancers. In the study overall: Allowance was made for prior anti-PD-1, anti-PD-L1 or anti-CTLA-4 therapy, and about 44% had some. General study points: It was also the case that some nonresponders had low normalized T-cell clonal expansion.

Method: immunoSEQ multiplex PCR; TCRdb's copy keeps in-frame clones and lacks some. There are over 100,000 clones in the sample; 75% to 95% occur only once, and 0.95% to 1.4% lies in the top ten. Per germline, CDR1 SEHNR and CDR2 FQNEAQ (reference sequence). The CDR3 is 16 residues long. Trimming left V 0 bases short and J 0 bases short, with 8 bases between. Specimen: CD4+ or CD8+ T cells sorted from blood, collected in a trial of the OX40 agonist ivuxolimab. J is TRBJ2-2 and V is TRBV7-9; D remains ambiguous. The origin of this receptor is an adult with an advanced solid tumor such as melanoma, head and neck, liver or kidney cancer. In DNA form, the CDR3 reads TGTGCCAGCAGCTTAGCGCGCGGAACGAACACCGGGGAGCTGTTTTTT. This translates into CASSLARGTNTGELFF. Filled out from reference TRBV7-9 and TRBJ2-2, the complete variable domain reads DTGVSQNPRHKITKRGQNVTFRCDPISEHNRLYWYRQTLGQGPEFLTYFQNEAQLEKSRLLSDRFSAERPKGSFSTLEIQRTEQGDSAMYLCASSLARGTNTGELFFGEGSRLTVL.